The rows below give T cell receptor beta chains drawn from one sample of a study of cytomegalovirus exposure and HLA in healthy donors. The method was immunoSEQ multiplex PCR; TCRdb's version includes in-frame clones alone and lacks a portion of them. The sample consists of under 110,000 clones, around 80% of them appearing once. What was sequenced was PBMCs. The receptors shown here come from a man between 40 and 49 years old in good health and CMV-seronegative. The conserved cysteine and the conserved F or W are not part of the CDR3 here.

cdr3_length j_call v_call cdr3_aa
10 TRBJ2-7 TRBV6-5 ASSRTSDEQY
13 TRBJ2-5 TRBV25-1 ASSAPGERKETQY
12 TRBJ1-2 TRBV2 ASSRGGSNYGYT
13 TRBJ2-1 TRBV18 ASSPSGGGANEQF
13 TRBJ1-2 TRBV7-9 ASSLWRDTNYGYT
11 TRBJ2-7 TRBV19 ASSRDNGVFQY
13 TRBJ2-2 TRBV6-1 ASRGGAWNTGELF
15 TRBJ2-2 TRBV11-1 ASSPRTSGGYTGELF
12 TRBJ1-4 TRBV7-2 ASSLMGQGEKLF
11 TRBJ1-1 TRBV27 ASSRVRGTEAF
11 TRBJ2-3 TRBV5-4 ASSLAVGDSSY
14 TRBJ2-7 TRBV6-6 ASSGQPGQGSREQY
12 TRBJ1-2 TRBV5-5 ASSFAQGSGGYT
12 TRBJ2-2 TRBV10-1 ASGQSGDTGELF
13 TRBJ2-2 TRBV11-1 ASSNTPENTGELF
9 TRBJ2-5 TRBV7-7 ALQKQETQY
13 TRBJ2-7 TRBV9 ASSVSGAPSYEQY
13 TRBJ1-2 TRBV10-2 ASSESSGRGDGYT
13 TRBJ2-7 TRBV5-4 ASSWQDRGTREQY
14 TRBJ2-2 TRBV7-2 ASRLAGGPNTGELF
14 TRBJ1-3 TRBV4-1 ASSQQGAIGRNTIY
15 TRBJ1-1 TRBV9 ATEVDMAGNMNTEAF
11 TRBJ2-5 TRBV2 ASRTTSVETQY
13 TRBJ2-4 TRBV27 ASSSDRVAKNIQY
13 TRBJ2-3 TRBV9 ASSVDSGGTDTQY
13 TRBJ2-3 TRBV6-5 ASSYFGGETDTQY
10 TRBJ1-4 TRBV7-9 ASSVEREKLF
13 TRBJ2-5 TRBV5-1 ASSWAGVYQETQY
10 TRBJ2-5 TRBV2 ASIWGPETQY
17 TRBJ1-6 TRBV5-5 ASSLVTIPGFSYNSPLH
14 TRBJ2-5 TRBV15 ATSRGSGALRETQY
14 TRBJ2-7 TRBV6-1 ASSEGLAGPSYEQY
12 TRBJ1-2 TRBV5-1 ASSLGTGGIGYT
13 TRBJ2-5 TRBV15 ATSGRAGQQETQY
13 TRBJ1-6 TRBV6-5 ASSYKRGYNSPLH
10 TRBJ2-1 TRBV19 ASSTGYNEQF
13 TRBJ1-2 TRBV6-1 ASSELTGQNYGYT
14 TRBJ2-3 TRBV5-1 ASSDGGSRATDTQY
18 TRBJ1-1 TRBV14 ASSQGPWGTLNRRNTEAF
13 TRBJ2-1 TRBV21-1 ASSKGQGRYNEQF
14 TRBJ1-2 TRBV7-9 ASSLARQGFFYGYT
12 TRBJ2-1 TRBV6-5 ASSPSGRYNEQF
13 TRBJ1-4 TRBV6-5 ASRQTGGTNEKLF